The clone carrying this TCR beta chain has just one count. Looked up from germline, CDR1 is SGHVS and CDR2 is FQNEAQ. This CDR3 spans 15 amino acids. Between the trimmed V and J ends, which lost 5 bases and 3 bases, there was a span of 16 bases. The record originates from a study of blood T cell repertoires in COVID-19. In the study overall: The origin of the acute and convalescent COVID-19 samples was the United States, Italy and Spain. PBMCs, B-cell-depleted T cells, or T cells provided the cDNA or gDNA that made up the material.

Original data processing: By means of reference gene primer amplification, nucleated cell counts were estimated. Repertoires were generated with immunoSEQ multiplex PCR, while TCRdb's copy carries only in-frame clones and drops some. That table is the source of V, J and clone size, and D and trimming were worked out from the DNA. The table records approximately 250,000 clones, about nine tenths of them present only once. This rearrangement joins TRBV7-8 to TRBJ1-2; possible D gene TRBD1, 6 bases. The TCR comes from a woman aged 55-70 years who had recovered from COVID-19. The sample taken for sequencing was peripheral blood. CDR3 in DNA: TGTGCCAGCAGCGCTTACAGGGAACTTTACTATGGCTACACCTTC. The encoded protein is CASSAYRELYYGYTF.